The clone carrying this T cell receptor beta chain was detected only once. Its matching antigen is unknown. The data were taken from a study of OX40 agonist ivuxolimab in advanced cancers. Study summary: An agonistic anti-OX40 (CD134) antibody, ivuxolimab, was used to treat the patients. Earlier treatment with anti-PD-1, anti-PD-L1 or anti-CTLA-4 was permitted, and 30% to 40% had received some. Overall study findings and caveats: Normalized T-cell clonal expansion was also low in a subset of nonresponders.

CDR3 length: 16 residues. V was clipped by 0 bases and J by 5 bases, with 16 bases between them. Germline CDR1 reads LGHNA; CDR2 reads YSLEER. The assay was immunoSEQ multiplex PCR, and TCRdb's table has in-frame clones only and misses some. The sample has 45,000 to 55,000 clones; 83% are singletons. The sequence was collected from an adult with an advanced solid tumor such as melanoma, head and neck, liver or kidney cancer. The genes are TRBV4-3 and TRBJ1-1, with D tentatively TRBD1 (6 bases). Sequencing used CD4+ or CD8+ T cells sorted from blood, obtained in a trial of the OX40 agonist ivuxolimab. The CDR3 region is CASSQDLTGYGTEAFF. CDR3 bases: TGCGCCAGCAGCCAAGATTTAACAGGGTATGGGACTGAAGCTTTCTTT.